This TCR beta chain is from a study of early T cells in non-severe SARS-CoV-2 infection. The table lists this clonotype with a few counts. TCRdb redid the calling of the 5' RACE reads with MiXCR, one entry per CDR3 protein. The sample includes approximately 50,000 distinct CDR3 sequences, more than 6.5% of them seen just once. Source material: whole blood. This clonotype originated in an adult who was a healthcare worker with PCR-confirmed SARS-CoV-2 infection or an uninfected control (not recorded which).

DNA of the CDR3: TGTGCCAGCAGTGGGGAACAGTCTAATTCACCCCTCCACTTT. Protein product: CASSGEQSNSPLHF. The V gene is TRBV6-6, the J gene TRBJ1-6; D remains ambiguous. Germline CDR1 is MNHNY and CDR2 is SVGAGI (reference sequence). With 5 bases removed from V and 6 bases from J, the gap between germline ends came to 11 bases. The CDR3 contains 14 residues.